Following are 23 T cell receptor beta chains from one sample sequenced in a study of regulatory T cells in long-lasting Graves disease. CDR3 regions were amplified by Arm-PCR using iRepertoire HTBI primers to build TCR beta libraries. A single record per CDR3 protein comes from TCRdb applying MiXCR to the multiplex PCR reads. The data show around 500,000 distinct CDR3 sequences, roughly 20% seen once. The time point here: persistent/refractory GD, antithyroid drugs over 5 years with positive TRAb. PBMC-derived RNA was used for the TCR library. The sequencing here drew on peripheral blood mononuclear cells (PBMCs), taken when the disease was refractory, from a patient treated with antithyroid drugs. The receptors shown here come from a female donor with Graves disease.

This clonotype has at least ten counts. This chain joins TRBV3-1 and TRBJ1-5, with no clear D. The germline V and J ends were trimmed by 3 bases and 6 bases, with 9 bases remaining between them. CDR1 and CDR2 from the germline V gene are LGHDT and YNNKEL (reference sequence). The CDR3 totals 13 residues. The CDR3 bases are TGTGCCAGCAGCCAGAGGGCTGGTCAGCCCCAGCATTTT. This encodes CASSQRAGQPQHF.

The sample holds many counts of this clonotype. The CDR3 region has the DNA TGTGCCAGCTCCCCCGGACTGCCCTCCCCTAACACCGGGGAGCTGTTTTTT. Its translation: CASSPGLPSPNTGELFF. The rearrangement uses TRBV28 and TRBJ2-2; perhaps TRBD2 as D (5 bases). CDR1 is MDHEN and CDR2 is SYDVKM in the germline V gene. CDR3 size: 17 residues. V lost 8 bases, J lost 2 bases, and 21 bases lay in between.

CDR3 sequence: CASSHVGTDYGYTF. The CDR3 coding sequence is TGCGCCAGCAGCCACGTCGGGACGGACTATGGCTACACCTTC. The chain is built from TRBV4-1 and TRBJ1-2; perhaps TRBD1 as D (5 bases). Per germline, CDR1 MGHRA and CDR2 YSYEKL. This CDR3 region has 14 residues. V was cut by 3 bases and J by 3 bases, with 11 bases left in between.

In its sample, this clonotype was seen many times. The chain recombines TRBV18 with TRBJ2-2; no clear D gene. The CDR3 is 14 amino acids. Germline CDR1 is KGHSH and CDR2 is LQKENI. V lost 4 bases, J lost 1 base, and 7 bases lay in between. CDR3 protein: CASSQRGNTGELFF. The CDR3 DNA is TGTGCCAGCTCACAAAGAGGGAACACCGGGGAGCTGTTTTTT.

This clonotype has more than one count but fewer than ten. The V call is TRBV3-1, the J call TRBJ1-2; D gene unclear. V shed 0 bases and J shed 4 bases, with 12 bases lying between them. Germline CDR1 reads LGHDT; CDR2 reads YNNKEL (reference sequence). The CDR3 is 15 amino acids. CDR3 nucleotide sequence: TGTGCCAGCAGCCAAGATTATTGGTCGGTCTATGGCTACACCTTC. Protein sequence: CASSQDYWSVYGYTF.

This clonotype was detected only a few times. CDR3 sequence: CASSLPDSTDTQYF. The CDR3 DNA is TGTGCCAGCAGCCTTCCGGACAGCACAGATACGCAGTATTTT. The chain employs TRBV11-3 and TRBJ2-3; D is unresolved. The V end was cut by 5 bases, the J end by 0 bases, with 9 bases between. This CDR3 is 14 amino acids long. Looked up from germline, CDR1 is SGHNT and CDR2 is YENEEA.

The CDR3 here is CASSLSMRATEAFF. The CDR3 nucleotides are TGTGCCAGCAGCTTAAGCATGAGGGCCACTGAAGCTTTCTTT. The chain couples TRBV7-9 to TRBJ1-1, with unresolved D. The germline V gene encodes CDR1 SEHNR and CDR2 FQNEAQ (reference sequence). The CDR3 is made up of 14 amino acids. Trimming removed 2 bases from V and 4 bases from J, with 11 bases in between.

This clonotype was seen a handful of times. The chain has TRBV9 and TRBJ2-7, with 9 positions matching TRBD1. V lost 3 bases and J lost 2; bases outside the gene matches: 3. Germline V gives CDR1 SGDLS, CDR2 YYNGEE. The CDR3 has 14 residues. This CDR3 is CASSETGGAYEQYF. The CDR3 DNA sequence: TGTGCCAGCAGCGAGACAGGGGGAGCCTACGAGCAGTACTTC.

This clonotype was recorded a few times. This chain connects TRBV9 to TRBJ1-1; unclear D gene. The germline V gene encodes CDR1 SGDLS and CDR2 YYNGEE. Trimming pared 3 bases from V and 6 bases from J, leaving 12 bases between. The CDR3 runs 13 residues. CDR3 nucleotides: TGTGCCAGCAGCGGCGGGGAACGATCTGAAGCTTTCTTT. Encoded protein: CASSGGERSEAFF.

This clonotype showed up just once. This chain connects TRBV6-1 to TRBJ2-2; D might be TRBD1 (5 bases). Trimming stripped 0 bases from V and 5 bases from J, with 13 bases between. This CDR3 region has 16 residues. Looked up from germline, CDR1 is MNHNS and CDR2 is SASEGT. The CDR3 sequence is CASSEARAVLTGELFF. In DNA form, the CDR3 reads TGTGCCAGCAGTGAAGCCAGGGCAGTTTTAACCGGGGAGCTGTTTTTT.

This clonotype was seen a handful of times. The chain links TRBV4-2 to TRBJ2-7; 7 bases align to TRBD2. V shed 0 bases and J 3 bases; nucleotides not matched to a gene: 14. The germline V gene has CDR1 LGHNA and CDR2 YNFKEQ. The CDR3 consists of 18 residues. The CDR3 bases are TGTGCCAGCAGCCAAGAGTGGCTAGCGGCCTCGCGGGGCTACGAGCAGTACTTC. This encodes CASSQEWLAASRGYEQYF.

At least ten counts were recorded for this clonotype. V and J are TRBV20-1 and TRBJ2-2; no clear D. Per the germline V gene, CDR1 is DFQATT and CDR2 is SNEGSKA (reference sequence). This CDR3 spans 11 amino acids. V was pared by 5 bases and J by 7 bases, with 8 bases between. The CDR3 DNA sequence: TGCAGTGCTTGGGTGGGCGGGGAGCTGTTTTTT. The encoded protein is CSAWVGGELFF.

This clonotype was recorded many times. The chain has TRBV6-5 and TRBJ1-1; the D gene is possibly TRBD1 (5 bases). CDR3 length: 14 residues. V lost 2 bases, J lost 0 bases, and 7 bases lay in between. Per germline, CDR1 MNHEY and CDR2 SVGAGI. DNA for the CDR3: TGTGCCAGCAGTTACCGACAGCTGAACACTGAAGCTTTCTTT. Protein sequence: CASSYRQLNTEAFF.

The chain recombines TRBV27 with TRBJ2-7; 9 bases are a match to TRBD2. V dropped 4 bases and J dropped 5; count of bases not matched to a gene: 3. The CDR3 runs to 13 residues. Germline V gene data show CDR1 as MNHEY and CDR2 as SMNVEV (reference sequence). This CDR3 is CASSSSGINEQYF. CDR3 nucleotide sequence: TGTGCCAGCAGTTCTAGCGGGATAAACGAGCAGTACTTC.

The V call is TRBV5-1, the J call TRBJ2-2; 10 bases agree with TRBD1. After removal of 3 bases from V and 6 bases from J, the junction contained 11 bases not matched to a gene. This CDR3 comprises 17 residues. CDR1 and CDR2 from the germline V gene are SGHRS and YFSETQ. The CDR3, as DNA: TGCGCCAGCAGCTCACTCCCGGGACAGGGGAGTTCCGGGGAGCTGTTTTTT. Translation gives CASSSLPGQGSSGELFF.

This clonotype turned up a few times. Given a much more abundant clone one base away, this may be a read error. The CDR3 is CASNHPPRDSLFF. CDR3 in DNA: TGTGCCAGCAATCACCCGCCAAGGGACAGCCTGTTTTTT. The J gene is TRBJ1-4, the V gene TRBV2; 7 nucleotides line up with TRBD1. Germline CDR1 is SNHLY and CDR2 is FYNNEI. Trimming removed 7 bases from V and 14 bases from J; junction bases left unmatched: 13. The CDR3 totals 13 residues.

This clonotype was recorded a few times. The chain uses TRBV20-1 and TRBJ1-6; no clear D gene. V shed 5 bases and J shed 5 bases, with 4 bases lying between them. CDR3 size: 11 residues. Germline lookup yields CDR1 DFQATT and CDR2 SNEGSKA (reference sequence). The CDR3 spells CSALNNSPLHF. The DNA of the CDR3 is TGCAGTGCTCTTAATAATTCACCCCTCCACTTT.

This clonotype was detected only a few times. The chain carries TRBV7-8 and TRBJ1-3; maybe TRBD1 (6 bases). V was pared by 5 bases and J by 8 bases, with 19 bases between. The length of the CDR3 is 15 residues. CDR1 is SGHVS and CDR2 is FQNEAQ in the germline V gene. The CDR3 DNA sequence: TGTGCCAGCAGCGGGGGGGCAGGGCCTTTCGACACCATATATTTT. Protein: CASSGGAGPFDTIYF.

This clonotype was recorded at least ten times. This chain joins TRBV18 and TRBJ1-4; possibly TRBD1 for D (5 bases). The V gene's germline CDR1 is KGHSH and CDR2 LQKENI. Trimming stripped 3 bases from V and 7 bases from J, with 12 bases between. The CDR3 sequence is 14 residues long. The CDR3 DNA reads TGTGCCAGCTCACCTTTGCAGGGATCTGAAAAACTGTTTTTT. It codes for CASSPLQGSEKLFF.

This clonotype was counted ten times or more. This CDR3 is CASSSDRTYGYTF. CDR3 DNA sequence: TGTGCCAGCAGTAGCGACAGGACCTATGGCTACACCTTC. The chain links TRBV28 to TRBJ1-2, with TRBD1 as a possible D gene (6 bases). The CDR3 has 13 residues. V was shortened by 5 bases and J by 4 bases, with 11 bases between the two germline ends. Per germline, CDR1 MDHEN and CDR2 SYDVKM.

V is TRBV3-1 and J is TRBJ1-2, with D uncertain. CDR3 size: 13 residues. The germline CDR1 and CDR2 sequences are LGHDT and YNNKEL (reference sequence). Trimming took 2 bases from V and 8 from J, leaving 12 bases between them. CDR3 region: CASSQTGLRGYTF. CDR3 nucleotides: TGTGCCAGCAGCCAAACGGGTTTGAGGGGCTACACCTTC.

This clonotype was detected a few times. V and J are TRBV6-1 and TRBJ2-2; D unresolved. The CDR3 runs 12 residues. V lost 8 bases to trimming and J lost 1 base, with 5 bases between them. Germline values: CDR1 MNHNS, CDR2 SASEGT. The CDR3 sequence is CASPGNTGELFF. CDR3 bases: TGTGCCAGCCCTGGGAACACCGGGGAGCTGTTTTTT.

This clonotype occurred many times. The chain is built from TRBV28 and TRBJ2-2, with D possibly TRBD1 on 6 matching bases. Germline lookup yields CDR1 MDHEN and CDR2 SYDVKM. The CDR3 totals 14 residues. V was cut by 6 bases and J by 4 bases, with 12 bases left in between. This CDR3 reads CASRNRDATGELFF. The CDR3, as DNA: TGTGCCAGCAGAAACAGGGATGCCACCGGGGAGCTGTTTTTT.